Listed below are T cell receptor beta chains from one sample, sequenced in a study of regulatory T cells. TCRdb's copy holds only in-frame clones and misses some; the assay was immunoSEQ multiplex PCR. This table holds fewer than 20,000 clones, around 80% found once. Sequenced: conventional CD4+ T cells sorted from blood. The receptor set was obtained from a person aged 30-39 years with CD3G deficiency. The CDR3 runs from the conserved cysteine through the conserved F or W. A D gene is named only where the DNA matches it firmly. Clone size is not always given. Where it is, it says once, few, many or a class for expanded clones.

v_call: TRBV6-1
j_call: TRBJ1-2
d_call: -
clone_size: -
cdr3_aa: CASSGVGEWNGYTF
cdr3_nt: TGTGCCAGCAGTGGAGTAGGGGAATGGAATGGCTACACCTTC

v_call: TRBV7-9
j_call: TRBJ1-2
d_call: TRBD1
clone_size: -
cdr3_aa: CASSRQGRGYTF
cdr3_nt: TGTGCCAGCAGCCGACAGGGACGCGGCTACACCTTC

v_call: TRBV28
j_call: TRBJ1-5
d_call: TRBD1
clone_size: -
cdr3_aa: CASTSGQFNQPQHF
cdr3_nt: TGTGCCAGCACTTCGGGACAGTTTAATCAGCCCCAGCATTTT

v_call: TRBV7-9
j_call: TRBJ1-1
d_call: TRBD1
clone_size: -
cdr3_aa: CASSRGGYTEAFF
cdr3_nt: TGTGCCAGCAGTCGAGGGGGCTACACTGAAGCTTTCTTT

v_call: TRBV6-5
j_call: TRBJ1-4
d_call: -
clone_size: -
cdr3_aa: CASSYGRGSTNEKLFF
cdr3_nt: TGTGCCAGCAGTTACGGCAGAGGTTCAACTAATGAAAAACTGTTTTTT

v_call: TRBV6-6
j_call: TRBJ1-2
d_call: TRBD1
clone_size: -
cdr3_aa: CASSSGTDYGYTF
cdr3_nt: TGTGCCAGCAGTTCAGGGACAGACTATGGCTACACCTTC

v_call: TRBV6-1
j_call: TRBJ1-5
d_call: -
clone_size: few
cdr3_aa: CASSDVLHQPQHF
cdr3_nt: TGTGCCAGCAGTGATGTCCTACATCAGCCCCAGCATTTT

v_call: TRBV6-5
j_call: TRBJ1-2
d_call: -
clone_size: -
cdr3_aa: CASSYTRINYGYTF
cdr3_nt: TGTGCCAGCAGTTACACCAGGATTAACTATGGCTACACCTTC

v_call: TRBV6-1
j_call: TRBJ1-1
d_call: TRBD1
clone_size: -
cdr3_aa: CASNRQGGKGEAFF
cdr3_nt: TGTGCCAGCAACCGACAGGGGGGCAAGGGTGAAGCTTTCTTT

v_call: TRBV18
j_call: TRBJ1-2
d_call: -
clone_size: -
cdr3_aa: CASSPKGGYGYTF
cdr3_nt: TGTGCCAGCTCACCGAAGGGGGGCTATGGCTACACCTTC

v_call: TRBV28
j_call: TRBJ2-7
d_call: -
clone_size: -
cdr3_aa: CASSSLSRVFNEQYF
cdr3_nt: TGTGCCAGCAGTTCCCTCTCGAGGGTCTTTAACGAGCAGTACTTC

v_call: TRBV10-3
j_call: TRBJ2-7
d_call: TRBD2
clone_size: -
cdr3_aa: CAIPRGGETYEQYF
cdr3_nt: TGTGCCATCCCAAGGGGAGGGGAAACCTACGAGCAGTACTTC